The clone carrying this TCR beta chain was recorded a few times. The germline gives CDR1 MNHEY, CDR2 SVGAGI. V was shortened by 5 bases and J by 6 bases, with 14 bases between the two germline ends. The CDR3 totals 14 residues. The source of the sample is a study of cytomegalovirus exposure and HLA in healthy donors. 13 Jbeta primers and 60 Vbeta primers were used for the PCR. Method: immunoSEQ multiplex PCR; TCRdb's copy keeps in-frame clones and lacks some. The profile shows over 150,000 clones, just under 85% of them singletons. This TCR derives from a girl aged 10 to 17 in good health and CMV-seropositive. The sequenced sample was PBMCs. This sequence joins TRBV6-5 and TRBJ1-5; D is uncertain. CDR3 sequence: CASSQGRRLQPQHF. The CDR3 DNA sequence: TGTGCCAGCAGTCAAGGACGGAGGCTTCAGCCCCAGCATTTT.